The clone carrying this TCR beta chain was counted ten times or more. The data were obtained in a study of T-cell reconstitution after alpha-beta-depleted transplantation in children. It was with unique molecular identifiers that the TCRbeta library was prepared. TCRdb passed the PCR reads through MiXCR, listing each CDR3 protein once. This table holds 280,000 or so distinct CDR3 sequences, approximately 10% found once. The source was peripheral blood, collected 180 days after TCRalphabeta/CD19-depleted stem cell transplant. This receptor was obtained from a male patient under 10 years old who had a stem cell transplant for chronic granulomatous disease, so the T cells may come from the graft donor.

The CDR3 spells CASSYGLAANEQFF. The CDR3 DNA reads TGTGCCAGCAGTTACGGACTAGCTGCCAATGAGCAGTTCTTC. The chain couples TRBV12-3 or TRBV12-4 to TRBJ2-1; 8 positions agree with TRBD2. This CDR3 region has 14 residues. Trimming took 4 bases from V and 6 from J; bases not matched to a gene: 5.